This T cell receptor beta chain was found in a study of regulatory T cells in long-lasting Graves disease. Study conclusions and caveats: Persistent disease samples used TRBV28, TRBJ1-2 and TRBJ2-5 preferentially. Accuracy may have been reduced by the small sample size. Sharing of public clonotypes was greater in persistent patients (about 2,500) than in new patients (roughly 880).

Time point given: persistent/refractory GD, antithyroid drugs over 5 years with positive TRAb. PBMCs provided the RNA from which the TCR library was made. V was pared by 5 bases and J by 0 bases, with 3 bases of the junction left unmatched. Germline CDR1 is MDHEN and CDR2 is SYDVKM. The CDR3 has 15 amino acids. This clonotype was seen ten or more times. The antigen is unknown. Assembly of TCR beta libraries relied on iRepertoire HTBI primers together with Arm-PCR of CDR3 regions. In TCRdb, the multiplex PCR reads were re-called with MiXCR into one record per CDR3 protein. The sample records 350,000 to 450,000 distinct CDR3 sequences, around 23% being singletons.

The sample consisted of peripheral blood mononuclear cells (PBMCs), taken when the disease was refractory, from a patient treated with antithyroid drugs. This chain links TRBV28 with TRBJ1-5; TRBD1 aligns across 8 bases. The clonotype originates from a woman between 40 and 55 years old with Graves disease. CDR3 nucleotides: TGTGCCAGCAGTATCAGGGGGCTTAGCAATCAGCCCCAGCATTTT. Protein: CASSIRGLSNQPQHF. Drawing the rest from reference TRBV28 and TRBJ1-5, the complete variable domain is DVKVTQSSRYLVKRTGEKVFLECVQDMDHENMFWYRQDPGLGLRLIYFSYDVKMKEKGDIPEGYSVSREKKERFSLILESASTNQTSMYLCASSIRGLSNQPQHFGDGTRLSIL.